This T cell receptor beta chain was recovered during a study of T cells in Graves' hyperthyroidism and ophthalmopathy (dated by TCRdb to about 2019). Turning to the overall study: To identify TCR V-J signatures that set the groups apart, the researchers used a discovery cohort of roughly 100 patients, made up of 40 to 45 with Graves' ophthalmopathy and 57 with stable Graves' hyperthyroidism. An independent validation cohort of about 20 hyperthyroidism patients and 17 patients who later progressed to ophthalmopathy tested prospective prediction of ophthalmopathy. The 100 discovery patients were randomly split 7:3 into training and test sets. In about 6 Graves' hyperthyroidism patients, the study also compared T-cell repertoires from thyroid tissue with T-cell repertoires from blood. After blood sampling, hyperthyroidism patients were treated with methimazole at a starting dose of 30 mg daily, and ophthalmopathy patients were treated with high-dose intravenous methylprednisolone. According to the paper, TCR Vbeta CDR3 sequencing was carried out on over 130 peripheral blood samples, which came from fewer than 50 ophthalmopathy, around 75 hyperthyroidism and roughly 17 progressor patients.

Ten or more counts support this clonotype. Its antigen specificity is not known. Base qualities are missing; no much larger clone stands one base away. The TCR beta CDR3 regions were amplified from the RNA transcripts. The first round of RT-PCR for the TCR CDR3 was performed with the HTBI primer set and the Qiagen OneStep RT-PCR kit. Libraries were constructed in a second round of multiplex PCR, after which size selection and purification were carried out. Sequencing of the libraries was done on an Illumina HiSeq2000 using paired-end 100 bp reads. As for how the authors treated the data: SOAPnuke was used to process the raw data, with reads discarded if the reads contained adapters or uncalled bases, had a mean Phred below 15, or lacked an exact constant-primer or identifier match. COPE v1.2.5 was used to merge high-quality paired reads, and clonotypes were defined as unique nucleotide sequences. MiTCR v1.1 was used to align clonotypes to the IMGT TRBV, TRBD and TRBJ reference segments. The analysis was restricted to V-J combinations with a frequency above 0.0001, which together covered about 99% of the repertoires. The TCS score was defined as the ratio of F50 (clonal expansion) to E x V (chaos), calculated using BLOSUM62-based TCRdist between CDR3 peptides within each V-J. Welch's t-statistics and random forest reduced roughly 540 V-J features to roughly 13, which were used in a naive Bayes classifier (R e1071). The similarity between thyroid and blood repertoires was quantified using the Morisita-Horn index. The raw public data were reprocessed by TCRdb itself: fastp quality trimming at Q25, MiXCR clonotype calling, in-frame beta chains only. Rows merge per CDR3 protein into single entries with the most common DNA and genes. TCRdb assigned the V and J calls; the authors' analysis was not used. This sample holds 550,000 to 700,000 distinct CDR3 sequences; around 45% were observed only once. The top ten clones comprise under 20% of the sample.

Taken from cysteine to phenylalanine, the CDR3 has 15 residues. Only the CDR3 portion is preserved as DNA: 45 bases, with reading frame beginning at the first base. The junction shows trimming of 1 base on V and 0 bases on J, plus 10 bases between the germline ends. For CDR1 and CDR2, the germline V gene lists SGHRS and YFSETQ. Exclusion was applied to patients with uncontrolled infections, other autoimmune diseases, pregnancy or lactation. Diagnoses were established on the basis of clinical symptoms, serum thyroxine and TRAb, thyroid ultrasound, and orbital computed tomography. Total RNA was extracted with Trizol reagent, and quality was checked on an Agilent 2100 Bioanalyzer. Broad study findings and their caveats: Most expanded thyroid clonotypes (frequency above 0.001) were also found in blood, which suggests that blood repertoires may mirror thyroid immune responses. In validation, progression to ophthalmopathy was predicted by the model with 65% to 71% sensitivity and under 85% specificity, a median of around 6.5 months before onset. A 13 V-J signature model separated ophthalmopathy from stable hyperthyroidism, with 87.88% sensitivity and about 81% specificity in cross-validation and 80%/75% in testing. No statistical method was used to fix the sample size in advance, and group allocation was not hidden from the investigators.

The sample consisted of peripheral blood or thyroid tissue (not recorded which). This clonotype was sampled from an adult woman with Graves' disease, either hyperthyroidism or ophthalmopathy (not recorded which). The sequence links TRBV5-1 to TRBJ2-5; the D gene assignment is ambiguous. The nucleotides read TGCGCCAGCAGCTTGTCAACGGCTGACCAAGAGACCCAGTACTTC. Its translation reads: CASSLSTADQETQYF. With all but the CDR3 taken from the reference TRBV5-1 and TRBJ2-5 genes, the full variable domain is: KAGVTQTPRYLIKTRGQQVTLSCSPISGHRSVSWYQQTPGQGLQFLFEYFSETQRNKGNFPGRFSGRQFSNSRSEMNVSTLELGDSALYLCASSLSTADQETQYFGPGTRLLVL.